A single TCR beta chain is shown here with its context. Its antigen is still unknown. These data belong to a study of beta chain features in type 1 diabetes. As for the study in general: Patients and healthy donors were similar in age, gender and cell yields.

cDNA synthesis used the whole RNA isolate, giving expressed TCRB sequences. Using immunoSEQ multiplex PCR, the repertoire was profiled, and TCRdb retains in-frame clones only, with some absent. The data contain around 150,000 clones, 7.5% to 10% of them seen just once; the ten biggest clones take up almost 0.65%. General study findings and limits: The study found moderately but significantly shorter TCRB CDR3s in all four CD4+ subsets of Type 1 diabetes patients. PCR might show a preference for shorter templates, equally across patients and controls.

The CDR3 is 15 amino acids. V was pared by 5 bases and J by 4 bases, with 17 bases between. Germline V CDR1 and CDR2: MDHEN, SYDVKM. This sequence originates from a man between 18 and 29 years old in good health. The specimen was central memory CD4+ T cells from blood. The chain has TRBV28 and TRBJ1-2; the D gene is possibly TRBD1 (5 bases). CDR3 residues: CASSPGGSGSYGYTF. For the CDR3, the DNA is TGTGCCAGCAGTCCCGGGGGTTCCGGGTCCTATGGCTACACCTTC.